The 18 T cell receptor beta chains in this list originate from one sample, sequenced in a study of blood T cell repertoires in COVID-19 (dated by TCRdb to the early 2020s). Library preparation used the immunoSEQ multiplex PCR assay. Drawn from immuneACCESS, this table holds only the in-frame rearrangements with V and J called that TCRdb kept. Clones are partly lost; checked studies trace under half to an unresolved V gene and leave the rest unexplained. The sample table shows about 230,000 clones, and roughly 83% are seen once. The top ten constitute 25% to 35% of the sample. Material for sequencing was peripheral blood. These receptors all stem from a man aged 35-49 years with acute or convalescent COVID-19.

This sequence joins TRBV20-1 and TRBJ2-3, with 7 nucleotides matching TRBD1. The CDR3 is made up of 15 amino acids. Germline V gene lookup returns CDR1 DFQATT and CDR2 SNEGSKA (reference sequence). The J segment lost 6 bases and the V segment lost 3 bases, leaving 12 bases of the junction unmatched. The CDR3 nucleotides are TGCAGTGCTAGTGGTTGGGACAGCCGCGGTGATACGCAGTATTTT. It encodes CSASGWDSRGDTQYF.

J is TRBJ2-3 and V is TRBV24-1; a possible D gene is TRBD1 (7 bases). Trimming left V 3 bases short and J 3 bases short, with 15 bases between. CDR3 size: 16 residues. Germline CDR1 and CDR2: KGHDR and SFDVKD. The CDR3 reads CATSDTRQGGTDTQYF. The CDR3 DNA follows: TGTGCCACCAGTGATACCAGACAGGGAGGTACAGATACGCAGTATTTT.

The genes are TRBV6-5 and TRBJ1-2, with TRBD1 as a possible D gene (5 bases). Germline V CDR1 and CDR2: MNHEY, SVGAGI. This CDR3 has 13 amino acids. Trimming cost V 10 bases and J 0 bases, with 12 bases left between them. The CDR3 reads CATLTETNYGYTF. The CDR3 bases are TGTGCCACCCTGACAGAGACTAACTATGGCTACACCTTC.

Only one count was recorded for this clone. The chain employs TRBV19 and TRBJ2-3; 9 bases fit TRBD1. The CDR3 length is 16 residues. Germline V gives CDR1 LNHDA, CDR2 SQIVND (reference sequence). V gave up 7 bases and J gave up 1 base; unmatched junction bases: 9. DNA of the CDR3: TGTGCCAGTACCCCGGGACAGGGTGAGGGCACAGATACGCAGTATTTT. Protein sequence: CASTPGQGEGTDTQYF.

J is TRBJ2-1 and V is TRBV15; the D gene is possibly TRBD1 (6 bases). V shed 6 bases and J shed 0 bases, with 30 bases lying between them. This CDR3 has 21 residues. Germline V gene lookup returns CDR1 LNHNV and CDR2 YYDKDF (reference sequence). In nucleotides, the CDR3 is TGTGCCACCAGTCTGGGGGATGGACAGCTCGACCTCGTTAGCTCCTACAATGAGCAGTTCTTC. Amino acids: CATSLGDGQLDLVSSYNEQFF.

This sequence joins TRBV11-2 and TRBJ2-3, with TRBD2 identical over 8 bases. Trimming removed 0 bases from V and 3 bases from J; junction bases left unmatched: 11. Germline loops: CDR1 SGHAT, CDR2 FQNNGV. The CDR3 is 18 residues long. CDR3 bases: TGTGCCAGCAGCTTAGAATGGGAAAAAGCGGGAGAGACAGATACGCAGTATTTT. It is translated as CASSLEWEKAGETDTQYF.

The DNA for the CDR3 is TGTGCCAGCAGAACGGGGACAACTAATGAAAAACTGTTTTTT. Its translation is CASRTGTTNEKLFF. This chain connects TRBV6-5 to TRBJ1-4; no reliable D call. Per the germline V gene, CDR1 is MNHEY and CDR2 is SVGAGI. V was shortened by 6 bases and J by 0 bases, with 8 bases between the two germline ends. The CDR3 extends over 14 amino acids.

The chain carries TRBV19 and TRBJ1-1, with TRBD1 identical over 8 bases. The germline V gene has CDR1 LNHDA and CDR2 SQIVND (reference sequence). After removal of 5 bases from V and 4 bases from J, the junction contained 6 bases not matched to a gene. CDR3 length: 14 residues. The CDR3 DNA follows: TGTGCCAGTAGTTCCCAGGGGGCGAGCACTGAAGCTTTCTTT. This sequence encodes CASSSQGASTEAFF.

The chain links TRBV19 to TRBJ2-2; TRBD1 is a possible D gene (5 bases). Germline assignment: CDR1 LNHDA and CDR2 SQIVND (reference sequence). This CDR3 region has 13 residues. V was trimmed by 7 bases and J by 3 bases, leaving 9 bases between them. CDR3: CASTHRHTGELFF. For the CDR3, the DNA is TGTGCCAGTACTCACAGGCACACCGGGGAGCTGTTTTTT.

The table lists this clone with a few counts. The DNA for the CDR3 is TGTGCCAGCAGCCCAACAGGGTTCGAGCAGTACTTC. It yields the protein CASSPTGFEQYF. The J gene is TRBJ2-7, the V gene TRBV3-1 (or the pseudogene TRBV3-2); the D gene is possibly TRBD1 (6 bases). V was cut by 4 bases and J by 6 bases, with 10 bases left in between. The CDR3 consists of 12 residues. The V gene's germline CDR1 is LGHDT and CDR2 YNNKEL (reference sequence).

V and J are TRBV4-1 and TRBJ1-1; 7 bases match TRBD1. Trimming cost V 4 bases and J 5 bases; bases outside gene matches: 4. The CDR3 contains 13 residues. The germline CDR1 and CDR2 sequences are MGHRA and YSYEKL. The DNA for the CDR3 is TGCGCCAGCAGCCCGACAGGGTTGACTGAAGCTTTCTTT. It encodes CASSPTGLTEAFF.

The rearrangement joins TRBV7-9 to TRBJ1-2; 7 positions agree with TRBD1. CDR1 and CDR2 (germline): SEHNR, FQNEAQ (reference sequence). The CDR3 sequence is 14 residues long. V dropped 0 bases and J dropped 3; count of bases not matched to a gene: 1. The CDR3 sequence is CASSLATGDYGYTF. CDR3 sequence (DNA): TGTGCCAGCAGCTTAGCCACAGGGGACTATGGCTACACCTTC.

This chain connects TRBV18 to TRBJ1-5; TRBD1 matches at 7 bases. The CDR3 runs 13 residues. The junction had 6 bases not matched to a gene; V was cut back by 6 bases and J by 7 bases. Germline V CDR1 and CDR2: KGHSH, LQKENI. CDR3 nucleotide sequence: TGTGCCAGCTCTTCCACAGGGGACCAGCCCCAGCATTTT. It translates to CASSSTGDQPQHF.

The chain is built from TRBV11-2 and TRBJ1-2; D unclear. The CDR3 is made up of 14 amino acids. Germline V gives CDR1 SGHAT, CDR2 FQNNGV. The V and J ends lost 4 bases and 2 bases respectively, with 11 bases between them. This chain's CDR3 is CASSSSPGNYGYTF. DNA for the CDR3: TGTGCCAGCAGCTCCAGTCCGGGGAACTATGGCTACACCTTC.

The chain couples TRBV29-1 to TRBJ2-7, with D possibly matching TRBD1 (6 bases). This CDR3 comprises 11 residues. Trimming removed 7 bases from V and 4 bases from J, with 11 bases in between. Germline lookup yields CDR1 SQVTM and CDR2 ANQGSEA. In DNA, the CDR3 is TGCAGCGCTGGGACATATTACGAGCAGTACTTC. Its protein is CSAGTYYEQYF.

This clone showed up just once. The chain combines TRBV6-5 with TRBJ1-4, with TRBD1 matching over 8 bases. J was trimmed by 7 bases and V by 9 bases; bases with no gene match: 10. The CDR3 runs 14 residues. Germline CDR1 reads MNHEY; CDR2 reads SVGAGI. The CDR3 spells CASRVGQGSEKLFF. DNA for the CDR3: TGTGCCAGTCGGGTCGGACAGGGAAGTGAAAAACTGTTTTTT.

The J gene is TRBJ1-1, the V gene TRBV10-3, with D tentatively TRBD1 (6 bases). The germline V and J ends were trimmed by 0 bases and 1 base, with 15 bases remaining between them. The CDR3 consists of 17 residues. Germline V gene sequence: CDR1 ENHRY, CDR2 SYGVKD. Here the CDR3 reads CAISESGFGRGNTEAFF. CDR3 in DNA: TGTGCCATCAGTGAGTCGGGGTTCGGCAGGGGGAACACTGAAGCTTTCTTT.

This rearrangement joins TRBV20-1 to TRBJ2-3; weak D call: TRBD2 (5 bases). The CDR3 spans 11 residues. V lost 5 bases and J lost 8, with 11 bases in between. Germline-derived CDR1 and CDR2 are DFQATT and SNEGSKA (reference sequence). CDR3 in DNA: TGCAGTGCTGGCTTACGGGGTACGCAGTATTTT. Translating gives CSAGLRGTQYF.